Following are 18 T cell receptor beta chains from one sample sequenced in a study of cytomegalovirus exposure and HLA in healthy donors. TCRdb keeps only in-frame clones here, not all; method: immunoSEQ multiplex PCR. The sample consists of approximately 300,000 clones, roughly 90% of them appearing once. The sequencing sample was made of PBMCs. These receptors were taken from a woman under 30 in good health and CMV-seronegative.

The V and J genes are TRBV6-5 and TRBJ2-1; 9 bases line up with TRBD1. After removal of 7 bases from V and 7 bases from J, the junction contained 5 bases not matched to a gene. Germline V gene sequence: CDR1 MNHEY, CDR2 SVGAGI. The CDR3 totals 13 residues. The CDR3 loop reads CASTGTGRNEQFF. The CDR3 nucleotides read TGTGCCAGCACCGGGACAGGGCGAAATGAGCAGTTCTTC.

This clone was seen only a few times. V and J are TRBV7-9 and TRBJ1-1; a possible D gene is TRBD1 (5 bases). Germline assignment: CDR1 SEHNR and CDR2 FQNEAQ (reference sequence). There are 14 residues in the CDR3. V was trimmed by 3 bases and J by 2 bases, leaving 10 bases between them. CDR3: CASSFQGGNTEAFF. In DNA, the CDR3 is TGTGCCAGCAGCTTTCAGGGAGGAAACACTGAAGCTTTCTTT.

The genes are TRBV28 and TRBJ1-1; the match to TRBD1 covers 8 bases. CDR3 length: 15 amino acids. Per germline, CDR1 MDHEN and CDR2 SYDVKM. Trimming took 4 bases from V and 1 from J; bases not matched to a gene: 5. The CDR3 region has the DNA TGTGCCAGCAGTTCTCCGGGACAGGCGAACACTGAAGCTTTCTTT. Encoded protein: CASSSPGQANTEAFF.

The V gene is TRBV6-5, the J gene TRBJ2-7, with 8 bases that match TRBD1. The CDR3 totals 15 residues. Trimming at V came to 0 bases and at J to 5 bases, leaving 6 bases not matched to a gene. In germline, CDR1 is MNHEY, CDR2 SVGAGI. The CDR3 DNA sequence: TGTGCCAGCAGTTACTCCCAGGGGGCCCCCCACGAGCAGTACTTC. This encodes CASSYSQGAPHEQYF.

In its sample, this clone was seen a few times. This chain uses TRBV18 with TRBJ2-7; D unresolved. Germline CDR1 reads KGHSH; CDR2 reads LQKENI. The ends were cut back, 0 bases at V and 2 bases at J, with 11 bases in the middle. The CDR3 sequence is 15 residues long. The CDR3 sequence: CASSPPNVGTYEQYF. The CDR3 nucleotides are TGTGCCAGCTCACCACCTAATGTGGGCACCTACGAGCAGTACTTC.

This chain links TRBV10-3 with TRBJ1-5; 9 bases match TRBD1. The CDR3 spans 16 residues. The ends lost 3 bases at V and 1 base at J; junction bases unmatched: 4. Looked up from germline, CDR1 is ENHRY and CDR2 is SYGVKD. The CDR3 region has the DNA TGTGCCATCAGTGAACAGGGGGCGCAGAGCAATCAGCCCCAGCATTTT. It encodes CAISEQGAQSNQPQHF.

This chain connects TRBV7-8 to TRBJ2-3; possible D gene TRBD2, 7 bases. Germline V lookup: CDR1 SGHVS, CDR2 FQNEAQ. The CDR3 has 17 amino acids. V was shortened by 6 bases and J by 0 bases, with 19 bases between the two germline ends. CDR3 protein: CASRPGGYLSSTDTQYF. In DNA form, the CDR3 reads TGTGCCAGCAGACCGGGGGGCTACCTTTCTAGCACAGATACGCAGTATTTT.

The chain employs TRBV11-2 and TRBJ2-2; D remains unclear. Germline lookup yields CDR1 SGHAT and CDR2 FQNNGV. The V and J ends lost 4 bases and 3 bases respectively, with 6 bases between them. This CDR3 contains 13 residues. The chain's CDR3 is CASSSRDTGELFF. The CDR3 DNA is TGTGCCAGCAGCTCTAGAGACACCGGGGAGCTGTTTTTT.

The rearrangement links TRBV27 to TRBJ2-1; the match to TRBD2 covers 8 bases. V lost 6 bases and J lost 2; bases outside the gene matches: 0. This CDR3 is built from 13 residues. CDR1 is MNHEY, CDR2 SMNVEV, per germline (reference sequence). The CDR3 nucleotides are TGTGCCAGCAGAGCGGGAGCCTACAATGAGCAGTTCTTC. Translation: CASRAGAYNEQFF.

This clone was seen only a few times. The rearrangement uses TRBV6-5 and TRBJ2-1, with 8 bases aligning to TRBD1. Germline V gene sequence: CDR1 MNHEY, CDR2 SVGAGI. CDR3 length: 13 amino acids. V was pared by 4 bases and J by 5 bases, with 1 base of the junction left unmatched. DNA of the CDR3: TGTGCCAGCAGTTTGACAGGGGACAATGAGCAGTTCTTC. Residues: CASSLTGDNEQFF.

This clone was seen only once. The chain joins TRBV14 to TRBJ2-7; possibly TRBD2 for D (6 bases). V was cut by 4 bases and J by 3 bases, with 13 bases left in between. The CDR3 consists of 14 residues. Per germline, CDR1 SGHDN and CDR2 FVKESK. CDR3 coding DNA: TGTGCCAGCAGCCCCGGGACTGGACACTACGAGCAGTACTTC. Protein sequence: CASSPGTGHYEQYF.

This clone was detected a few times. The chain is built from TRBV6-6 and TRBJ2-3; D is perhaps TRBD1 (6 bases). V was trimmed by 2 bases and J by 6 bases, leaving 12 bases between them. The CDR3 totals 14 residues. Germline CDR1 is MNHNY and CDR2 is SVGAGI (reference sequence). The CDR3 loop is CASSYPTTGDTQYF. In DNA form, the CDR3 reads TGTGCCAGCAGTTACCCAACTACAGGGGATACGCAGTATTTT.

The J gene is TRBJ1-5, the V gene TRBV5-1; 10 positions match TRBD1. Germline V lookup: CDR1 SGHRS, CDR2 YFSETQ. The CDR3 has 14 residues. The J segment lost 9 bases and the V segment lost 4 bases, leaving 7 bases of the junction unmatched. The CDR3 DNA follows: TGCGCCAGCAGCCAAGGGACAGGGGACGGGCCCCAGCATTTT. It is translated as CASSQGTGDGPQHF.

The chain carries TRBV27 and TRBJ2-6; TRBD1 might be the D (7 bases). Trimming shortened V by 5 bases and J by 4 bases, and 24 bases separated the two germline ends. Germline assignment: CDR1 MNHEY and CDR2 SMNVEV (reference sequence). This CDR3 has 19 amino acids. The CDR3 loop is CASSTPSGQVGGGANVLTF. The CDR3 DNA reads as TGTGCCAGCAGTACACCATCTGGACAGGTCGGGGGAGGGGCCAACGTCCTGACTTTC.

The chain employs TRBV15 and TRBJ2-7, with 9 bases fitting TRBD1. CDR3 size: 16 residues. Trimming took 4 bases from V and 4 from J; bases not matched to a gene: 11. The germline V gene has CDR1 LNHNV and CDR2 YYDKDF (reference sequence). CDR3 loop: CATSINTGGSGYEQYF. CDR3 coding DNA: TGTGCCACCAGCATAAACACAGGGGGCAGTGGGTACGAGCAGTACTTC.

J is TRBJ1-1 and V is TRBV7-8, with D perhaps matching TRBD1 (6 bases). Germline CDR1 reads SGHVS; CDR2 reads FQNEAQ. Trimming pared 1 base from V and 6 bases from J, leaving 9 bases between. The CDR3 runs to 13 residues. The DNA for the CDR3 is TGTGCCAGCAGCTTAGATGGGGGCGCTGAAGCTTTCTTT. Translation: CASSLDGGAEAFF. Full variable domain (remainder filled in from reference TRBV7-8 and TRBJ1-1): GAGVSQSPRYKVAKRGQDVALRCDPISGHVSLFWYQQALGQGPEFLTYFQNEAQLDKSGLPSDRFFAERPEGSVSTLKIQRTQQEDSAVYLCASSLDGGAEAFFGQGTRLTVV.

This chain joins TRBV11-2 and TRBJ2-7; no clear D. The germline CDR1 and CDR2 sequences are SGHAT and FQNNGV. The CDR3 contains 14 residues. V lost 1 base and J lost 5, with 12 bases in between. CDR3 amino acids: CASSLALARNEQYF. The CDR3, as DNA: TGTGCCAGCAGCTTAGCTCTGGCCCGCAACGAGCAGTACTTC.

The chain employs TRBV28 and TRBJ2-7; 7 bases agree with TRBD1. V gave up 5 bases and J gave up 9 bases; unmatched junction bases: 13. The germline gives CDR1 MDHEN, CDR2 SYDVKM. The CDR3 covers 14 residues. The CDR3 loop is CASSPSTGLRVQYF. The CDR3 region has the DNA TGTGCCAGCAGTCCATCGACAGGGCTGAGGGTGCAGTACTTC.